This entry lists 12 T cell receptor beta chains sequenced from one sample in a study of cytomegalovirus exposure and HLA in healthy donors. The PCR made use of 60 Vbeta and 13 Jbeta primers. The method was immunoSEQ multiplex PCR; TCRdb's version includes in-frame clones alone and lacks a portion of them. The sample is made up of tens of thousands of clones, and the top ten hold approximately 1.5% of it. Sequencing was done on a sample of PBMCs. These TCRs come from an older woman in good health and CMV-seronegative.

The chain combines TRBV7-2 with TRBJ2-7, with 7 bases identical to TRBD2. The CDR3 length is 15 residues. From germline, CDR1 is SGHTA and CDR2 FQGNSA. The ends lost 1 base at V and 2 bases at J; junction bases unmatched: 5. CDR3 region: CASSLGGSGPYEQYF. The CDR3 coding sequence is TGTGCCAGCAGCTTAGGCGGGAGTGGCCCCTACGAGCAGTACTTC.

V is TRBV5-1 and J is TRBJ2-1, with 10 nucleotides matching TRBD2. The CDR3 covers 19 residues. Germline V gene lookup returns CDR1 SGHRS and CDR2 YFSETQ. With 4 bases clipped from V and 8 bases from J, the junction kept 21 bases outside the gene matches. The CDR3 sequence: CASSPVGGPESSGRHEQFF. CDR3 nucleotides: TGCGCCAGCAGCCCGGTCGGGGGGCCGGAGTCTAGCGGGAGACATGAGCAGTTCTTC.

This chain connects TRBV27 to TRBJ2-1, with TRBD2 identical over 9 bases. The junction had 6 bases not matched to a gene; V was cut back by 5 bases and J by 1 base. This CDR3 contains 16 residues. The germline CDR1 and CDR2 sequences are MNHEY and SMNVEV (reference sequence). The CDR3 sequence: CASSASSGKSYNEQFF. CDR3 DNA: TGTGCCAGCAGTGCCTCTAGCGGGAAATCCTACAATGAGCAGTTCTTC.

The chain is built from TRBV7-9 and TRBJ1-3; 8 bases match TRBD1. This CDR3 has 15 amino acids. Trimming took 1 base from V and 3 from J; bases not matched to a gene: 2. In germline, CDR1 is SEHNR, CDR2 FQNEAQ (reference sequence). The CDR3 DNA sequence: TGTGCCAGCAGCTTAGTACAGGGGGTTGGAAACACCATATATTTT. The encoded protein is CASSLVQGVGNTIYF.

The rearrangement links TRBV10-1 to TRBJ2-1, with 8 bases aligning to TRBD2. There are 15 residues in the CDR3. The trim removed 2 bases at V and 7 bases at J, leaving 7 bases unmatched. From germline, CDR1 is WNHNN and CDR2 SYGVQD (reference sequence). The CDR3 protein is CASSEPGLEKNEQFF. The CDR3, as DNA: TGCGCCAGCAGTGAGCCGGGACTAGAGAAAAATGAGCAGTTCTTC.

The rearrangement links TRBV25-1 to TRBJ2-3, with D perhaps matching TRBD1 (6 bases). The germline CDR1 and CDR2 sequences are MGHDK and SYGVNS. This CDR3 is built from 14 residues. Trimming left V 4 bases short and J 2 bases short, with 10 bases between. The CDR3 spells CASSGYRDTDTQYF. CDR3 sequence (DNA): TGTGCCAGCAGTGGCTACAGGGACACAGATACGCAGTATTTT. The complete variable domain, with remaining parts taken from reference TRBV25-1 and TRBJ2-3, reads EADIYQTPRYLVIGTGKKITLECSQTMGHDKMYWYQQDPGMELHLIHYSYGVNSTEKGDLSSESTVSRIRTEHFPLTLESARPSHTSQYLCASSGYRDTDTQYFGPGTRLTVL.

This chain uses TRBV5-6 with TRBJ2-5; a possible D gene is TRBD2 (6 bases). Judging by the DNA end, TRBJ2-7 fits better; the J call may be wrong. The CDR3 has 14 amino acids. Germline V CDR1 and CDR2: SGHDT, YYEEEE. The CDR3 DNA is TGTGCCAGCAGCTCCGGGACTCATTCTTACGAGCAGTACTTC. Translated: CASSSGTHSYEQYF.

V gene TRBV28 combines with J gene TRBJ2-1; 13 bases agree with TRBD2. The length of the CDR3 is 18 residues. Per germline, CDR1 MDHEN and CDR2 SYDVKM. V lost 3 bases to trimming and J lost 3 bases; unmatched junction nucleotides: 8. The chain's CDR3 is CASSFGGLAGRNYNEQFF. The CDR3 nucleotides read TGTGCCAGCAGTTTTGGGGGACTAGCGGGAAGGAACTACAATGAGCAGTTCTTC.

V gene TRBV4-2 combines with J gene TRBJ1-2; possibly TRBD1 for D (5 bases). The V gene lost 1 base and the J gene lost 1 base, with 13 bases spanning the gap. Germline assignment: CDR1 LGHNA and CDR2 YNFKEQ. The CDR3 contains 16 residues. CDR3 loop: CASSQGPAGDNYGYTF. DNA of the CDR3: TGTGCCAGCAGCCAAGGGCCCGCGGGGGATAACTATGGCTACACCTTC.

The CDR3 is CASSEGYSNQPQHF. CDR3 coding DNA: TGCGCCAGCAGTGAGGGTTATAGCAATCAGCCCCAGCATTTT. This chain joins TRBV5-1 and TRBJ1-5; D is uncertain. The CDR3 is 14 amino acids. Germline V CDR1 and CDR2: SGHRS, YFSETQ. V was cut by 5 bases and J by 0 bases, with 9 bases left in between.

As regards this clone: A junction boundary mismatches the germline segment, possibly from a read error. The chain joins TRBV7-7 to TRBJ2-2, with D possibly being TRBD1 or TRBD2 (7 bases each). Germline assignment: CDR1 SSHAT and CDR2 FNYEAQ (reference sequence). This CDR3 is 14 amino acids long. CDR3 loop: CASRGGSNTGELFF. The CDR3 region has the DNA TGTGCTAGCAGGGGGGGATCGAACACCGGGGAGCTGTTTTTT.

V and J are TRBV15 and TRBJ2-7, with no clear D. Germline V gives CDR1 LNHNV, CDR2 YYDKDF (reference sequence). V was trimmed by 0 bases and J by 4 bases, leaving 10 bases between them. The CDR3 is 14 amino acids. The CDR3 nucleotides are TGTGCCACCAGCAGAGACTATAATACTTACGAGCAGTACTTC. This sequence encodes CATSRDYNTYEQYF.